A selection of T cell receptor beta chains follows, all from one sample in a study of regulatory T cells in long-lasting Graves disease. TCRdb re-called the multiplex PCR reads through MiXCR, storing one row per CDR3 protein. Of 700,000 or so distinct CDR3 sequences listed, 25% to 30% are singletons. The sequenced sample was peripheral blood mononuclear cells (PBMCs), obtained when the disease was refractory, from a patient treated with antithyroid drugs. These receptors came from a female donor with Graves disease. The CDR3 runs from the conserved cysteine through the conserved F or W. D genes are given only for firm matches. Size is stated for part of the rows, as once, few or many counts, or as a class when the clone is expanded.

j_gene	v_gene	d_gene	abundance	CDR3nt	CDR3aa
TRBJ1-3	TRBV19	NA	NA	TGTGCCAGTACCCTCGGGACTTTTGGAAACACCATATATTTT	CASTLGTFGNTIYF
TRBJ1-1	TRBV24-1	TRBD1	few	TGTGCCACCGCCGGGACAGGGAACACTGAAGCTTTCTTT	CATAGTGNTEAFF
TRBJ1-6	TRBV12-3/TRBV12-4	NA	few	TGTGCCAGCAGTTTATTGGGTTATAATTCACCCCTCCACTTT	CASSLLGYNSPLHF
TRBJ1-2	TRBV29-1	TRBD1	few	TGCAGCGTTGAAATACGGACAGGTGCTCCCTATGGCTACACCTTC	CSVEIRTGAPYGYTF
TRBJ1-5	TRBV2	NA	few	TGTGCCAGCACCCCGGTCCCCTATAGCAATCAGCCCCAGCATTTT	CASTPVPYSNQPQHF
TRBJ2-5	TRBV3-1	NA	few	TGTGCTATCGGTGCGGAGACCCAGTACTTC	CAIGAETQYF
TRBJ2-7	TRBV5-1	NA	NA	TGCGCCAGCAGGTCGGACTACGAGCAGTACTTC	CASRSDYEQYF
TRBJ2-7	TRBV30	NA	NA	TGTGCCCAAACGGGATCCGGGAGAGAGAGGCACTTC	CAQTGSGRERHF
TRBJ1-1	TRBV12-3/TRBV12-4	NA	many	TGTGCCAGTTGGGGTTCCATGAACACTGAAGCTTTCTTT	CASWGSMNTEAFF
TRBJ1-4	TRBV20-1	TRBD1	few	TGCAGTGTGACAGGGGGGTGGGGTGAAAAACTGTTTTTT	CSVTGGWGEKLFF
TRBJ1-2	TRBV27	NA	NA	TGTGCCAGCAGGGCCGGGACTCCTCGCCCTGGCTACACCTTC	CASRAGTPRPGYTF
TRBJ2-2	TRBV6-2/TRBV6-3	NA	NA	TGTGCCAGCAGTGAATCGGGACTTACCGGGGAGCTGTTTTTT	CASSESGLTGELFF
TRBJ1-5	TRBV27	NA	few	TGTGCCAGCAGTTTACAAAACAATCAGCCCCAGCATTTT	CASSLQNNQPQHF
TRBJ1-1	TRBV7-9	TRBD1	NA	TGTGCCAGCAGCGTCGGGACAGCCAGGAACACTGAAGCTTTCTTT	CASSVGTARNTEAFF
TRBJ1-1	TRBV7-9	NA	few	TGTGCCAGCAGCTCGGGGGTCGGGTACACTGAAGCTTTCTTT	CASSSGVGYTEAFF
TRBJ1-2	TRBV29-1	NA	few	TGCAGCGTTGAAGCCGGGATGTATGGCTACACCTTC	CSVEAGMYGYTF
TRBJ2-7	TRBV2	TRBD1	NA	TGTGCCAACCGGGACAGGTACTACGAGCAGTACTTC	CANRDRYYEQYF
TRBJ2-5	TRBV12-3/TRBV12-4	TRBD2	many	TGTGCCAGCAGCGGGGGGGAGACCCAGTACTTC	CASSGGETQYF
TRBJ2-5	TRBV6-1	NA	NA	TGTGCCAGCAGTGGGCAGAATGAAGAGACCCAGTACTTC	CASSGQNEETQYF
TRBJ1-2	TRBV19	NA	NA	TGTGCCAGTAGTGTTCCCGGGTACGAAGGCTACACCTTC	CASSVPGYEGYTF
TRBJ1-2	TRBV28	NA	few	TGTGCCAGCAGTTTAGATGTGGGGATCGTCGGCTACACCTTC	CASSLDVGIVGYTF
TRBJ2-7	TRBV27	TRBD2	few	TGTGCCAGCAGTCTAGAGCGGGGGATTGGCGAGCAGTACTTC	CASSLERGIGEQYF
TRBJ2-5	TRBV7-9	NA	NA	TGTGCCAGCAGCTTTTCCGGCCAGGGTTTGGAGAAAGAGACCCAGTACTTC	CASSFSGQGLEKETQYF
TRBJ2-2	TRBV6-5	NA	NA	TGTGCCAGCAGTTACTCGGTGAGCACGAACACCGGGGAGCTGTTTTTT	CASSYSVSTNTGELFF